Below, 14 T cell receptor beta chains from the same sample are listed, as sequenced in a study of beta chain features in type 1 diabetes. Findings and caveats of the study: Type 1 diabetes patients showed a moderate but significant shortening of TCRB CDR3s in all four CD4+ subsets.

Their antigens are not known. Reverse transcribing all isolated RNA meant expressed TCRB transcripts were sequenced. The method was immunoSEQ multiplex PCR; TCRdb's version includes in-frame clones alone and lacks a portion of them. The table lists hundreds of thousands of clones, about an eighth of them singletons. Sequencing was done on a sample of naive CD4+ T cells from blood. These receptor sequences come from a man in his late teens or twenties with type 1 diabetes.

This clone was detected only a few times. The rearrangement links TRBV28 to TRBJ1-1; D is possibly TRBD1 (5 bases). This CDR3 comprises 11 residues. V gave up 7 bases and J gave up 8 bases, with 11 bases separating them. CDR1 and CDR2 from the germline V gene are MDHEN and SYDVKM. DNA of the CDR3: TGTGCCAGCACCCTAGGGACGGAAGCTTTCTTT. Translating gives CASTLGTEAFF. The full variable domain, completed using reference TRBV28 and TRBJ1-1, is DVKVTQSSRYLVKRTGEKVFLECVQDMDHENMFWYRQDPGLGLRLIYFSYDVKMKEKGDIPEGYSVSREKKERFSLILESASTNQTSMYLCASTLGTEAFFGQGTRLTVV.

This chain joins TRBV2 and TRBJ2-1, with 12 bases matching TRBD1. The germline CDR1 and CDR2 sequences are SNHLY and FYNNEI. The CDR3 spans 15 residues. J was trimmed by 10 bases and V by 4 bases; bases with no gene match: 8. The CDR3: CASSAGTGGFMEQFF. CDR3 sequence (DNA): TGTGCCAGCAGTGCTGGGACAGGGGGCTTTATGGAGCAGTTCTTC.

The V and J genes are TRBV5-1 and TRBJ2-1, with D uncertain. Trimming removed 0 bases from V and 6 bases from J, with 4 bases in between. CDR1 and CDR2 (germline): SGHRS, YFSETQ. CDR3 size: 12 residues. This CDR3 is CASSLVSNEQFF. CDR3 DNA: TGCGCCAGCAGCTTGGTCTCCAATGAGCAGTTCTTC.

CDR3 amino acids: CASSSGTGGPYEQYF. CDR3 DNA: TGTGCCAGCAGTTCCGGGACAGGGGGACCCTACGAGCAGTACTTC. The V call is TRBV6-1, the J call TRBJ2-7; 11 nucleotides align to TRBD1. The CDR3 has 15 amino acids. With V trimmed by 5 bases and J by 2 bases, 5 bases remained unmatched. Germline lookup yields CDR1 MNHNS and CDR2 SASEGT.

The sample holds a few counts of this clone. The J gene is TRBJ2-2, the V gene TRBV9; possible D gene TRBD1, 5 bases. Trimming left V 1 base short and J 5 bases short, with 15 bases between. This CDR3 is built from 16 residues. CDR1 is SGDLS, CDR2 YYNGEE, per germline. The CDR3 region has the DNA TGTGCCAGCAGCGTAACCTGGCAGGGCGATACCGGGGAGCTGTTTTTT. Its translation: CASSVTWQGDTGELFF.

The CDR3, as DNA: TGTGCCATCACCGGGGCGGTCCCGAGAACTGAAGCTTTCTTT. It is translated as CAITGAVPRTEAFF. The V gene is TRBV10-3, the J gene TRBJ1-1, with D perhaps matching TRBD1 (5 bases). CDR3 length: 14 residues. The ends were cut back, 7 bases at V and 5 bases at J, with 17 bases in the middle. Germline V gene data show CDR1 as ENHRY and CDR2 as SYGVKD.

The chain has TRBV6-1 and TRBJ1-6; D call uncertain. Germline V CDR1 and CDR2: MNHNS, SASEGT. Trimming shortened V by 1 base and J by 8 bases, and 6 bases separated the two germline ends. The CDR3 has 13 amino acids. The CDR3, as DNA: TGTGCCAGCAGTGAAGGAGTTTATTCACCCCTCCACTTT. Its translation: CASSEGVYSPLHF.

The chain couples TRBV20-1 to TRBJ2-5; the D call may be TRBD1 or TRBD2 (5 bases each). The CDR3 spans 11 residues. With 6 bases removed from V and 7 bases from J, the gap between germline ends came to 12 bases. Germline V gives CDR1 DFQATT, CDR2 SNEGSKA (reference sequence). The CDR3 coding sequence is TGCAGTGCGGGGGACCTTGGGACCCAGTACTTC. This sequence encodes CSAGDLGTQYF.

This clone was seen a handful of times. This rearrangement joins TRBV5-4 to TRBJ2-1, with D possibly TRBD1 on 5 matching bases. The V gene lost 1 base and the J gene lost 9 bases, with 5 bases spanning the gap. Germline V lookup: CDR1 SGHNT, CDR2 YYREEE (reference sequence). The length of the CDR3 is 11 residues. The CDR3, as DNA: TGTGCCAGCAGCTTGAGGGGTGAGCAGTTCTTC. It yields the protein CASSLRGEQFF.

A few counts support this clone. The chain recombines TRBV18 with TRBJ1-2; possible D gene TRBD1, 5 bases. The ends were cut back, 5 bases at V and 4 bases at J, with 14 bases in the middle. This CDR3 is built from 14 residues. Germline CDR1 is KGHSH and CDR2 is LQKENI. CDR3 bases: TGTGCCAGCTCATCCGGCACAGGCGGCTATGGCTACACCTTC. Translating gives CASSSGTGGYGYTF.

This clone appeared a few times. CDR3 protein: CASSPPGQRNYGYTF. Here the CDR3 DNA reads TGCGCCAGCAGCCCTCCGGGACAGCGAAACTATGGCTACACCTTC. This sequence joins TRBV4-1 and TRBJ1-2; 7 bases align to TRBD1. Trimming at V came to 4 bases and at J to 2 bases, leaving 7 bases not matched to a gene. Germline-derived CDR1 and CDR2 are MGHRA and YSYEKL. The CDR3 consists of 15 residues.

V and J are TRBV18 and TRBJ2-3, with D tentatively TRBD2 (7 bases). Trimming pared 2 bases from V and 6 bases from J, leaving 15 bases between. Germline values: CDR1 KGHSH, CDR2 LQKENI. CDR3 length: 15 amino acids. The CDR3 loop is CASSPGGALGDTQYF. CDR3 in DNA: TGTGCCAGCTCACCAGGGGGGGCCTTGGGGGATACGCAGTATTTT.

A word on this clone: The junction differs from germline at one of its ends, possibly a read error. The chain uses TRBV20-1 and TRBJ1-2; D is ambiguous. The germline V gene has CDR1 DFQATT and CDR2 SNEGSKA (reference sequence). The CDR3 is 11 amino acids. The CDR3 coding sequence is TGCAGTGCTATAAGGTTGCCTGGCAACACCTTC. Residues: CSAIRLPGNTF.

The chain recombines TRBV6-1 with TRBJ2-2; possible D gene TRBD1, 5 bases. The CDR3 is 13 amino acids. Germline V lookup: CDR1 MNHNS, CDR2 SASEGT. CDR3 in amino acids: CAAFRVNTGELFF. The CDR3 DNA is TGTGCAGCGTTCAGGGTGAACACCGGGGAGCTGTTTTTT.